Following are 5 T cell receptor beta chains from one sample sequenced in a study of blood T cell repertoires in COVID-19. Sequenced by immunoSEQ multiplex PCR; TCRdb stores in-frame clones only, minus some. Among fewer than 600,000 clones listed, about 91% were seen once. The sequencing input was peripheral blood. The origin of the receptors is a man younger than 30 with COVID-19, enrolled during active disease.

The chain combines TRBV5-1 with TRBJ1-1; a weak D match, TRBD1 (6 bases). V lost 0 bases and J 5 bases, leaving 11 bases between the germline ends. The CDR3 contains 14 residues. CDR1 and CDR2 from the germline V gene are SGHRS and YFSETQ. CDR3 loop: CASSLALQGTEAFF. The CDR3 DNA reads TGCGCCAGCAGCTTGGCTTTGCAGGGGACTGAAGCTTTCTTT.

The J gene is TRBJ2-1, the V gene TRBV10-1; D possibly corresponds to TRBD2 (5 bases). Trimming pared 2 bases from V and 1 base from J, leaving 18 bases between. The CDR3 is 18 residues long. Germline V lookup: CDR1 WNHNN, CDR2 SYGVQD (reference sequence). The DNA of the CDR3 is TGCGCCAGCAGTGAGGCTCGTGGAGGAGGTCTGTCCTACAATGAGCAGTTCTTC. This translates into CASSEARGGGLSYNEQFF.

CDR3 nucleotide sequence: TGTGCCAGCAGTTTCAGGAACACCGGGGAGCTGTTTTTT. It codes for CASSFRNTGELFF. The rearrangement joins TRBV12-3 or TRBV12-4 to TRBJ2-2, with D unclear. V was trimmed by 3 bases and J by 1 base, leaving 3 bases between them. CDR3 length: 13 residues.

The CDR3 DNA reads as TGTGCCAGCAGTCTTACAGGGTGTAGCAATCAGCCCCAGCATTTT. Its translation: CASSLTGCSNQPQHF. This chain joins TRBV25-1 and TRBJ1-5; a weak D match, TRBD1 (6 bases). Germline CDR1 is MGHDK and CDR2 is SYGVNS. The germline V and J ends were trimmed by 5 bases and 0 bases, with 11 bases remaining between them. This CDR3 is 15 amino acids long.

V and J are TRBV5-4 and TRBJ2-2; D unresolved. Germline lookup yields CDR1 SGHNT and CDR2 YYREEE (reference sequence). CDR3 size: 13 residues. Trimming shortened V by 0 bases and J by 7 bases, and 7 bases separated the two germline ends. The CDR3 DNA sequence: TGTGCCAGCAGCTTGGACAGCCACGGGGAGCTGTTTTTT. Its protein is CASSLDSHGELFF. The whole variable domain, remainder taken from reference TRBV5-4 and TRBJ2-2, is ETGVTQSPTHLIKTRGQQVTLRCSSQSGHNTVSWYQQALGQGPQFIFQYYREEENGRGNFPPRFSGLQFPNYSSELNVNALELDDSALYLCASSLDSHGELFFGEGSRLTVL.